This passage covers 19 T cell receptor beta chains from one sample sequenced in a study of shared clonotypes between healthy human individuals. This table comes from immunoSEQ multiplex PCR, and its TCRdb copy is limited to in-frame clones, with some not included. The sample records about 2 million clones, about 94% being singletons. Only CD45RO-negative cells positively selected for CCR7 counted as naive CD8 cells, so terminally differentiated effector memory CD45RA+ cells were excluded. Material for sequencing was naive CD8+ T cells sorted from blood. The receptors originated from a man younger than 35 in good health.

This chain connects TRBV11-1 to TRBJ2-7; TRBD1 matches 7 bases. The V and J ends lost 5 bases and 0 bases, in that order; junction bases with no gene match: 10. The CDR3 consists of 16 residues. Germline V CDR1 and CDR2: SGHAT, FQDESV (reference sequence). CDR3 protein: CASSPTQGIASYEQYF. The DNA of the CDR3 is TGTGCCAGCAGCCCGACACAGGGGATCGCCTCCTACGAGCAGTACTTC.

This clone was seen only once. V usage is TRBV20-1 and J usage is TRBJ2-1; D is uncertain. This CDR3 has 11 residues. The germline gives CDR1 DFQATT, CDR2 SNEGSKA (reference sequence). Deletions cut 0 bases from V and 8 bases from J, with 5 bases between. The DNA of the CDR3 is TGCAGTGCTAGAGATACCCATGAGCAGTTCTTC. Its protein product is CSARDTHEQFF.

J is TRBJ1-3 and V is TRBV30; D is unclear. Germline V lookup: CDR1 GTSNPN, CDR2 SVGIG (reference sequence). CDR3 length: 12 amino acids. The ends were cut back, 2 bases at V and 8 bases at J, with 10 bases in the middle. The CDR3 nucleotides read TGTGCCTGGAGTTGGTCTGAGGACACCATATATTTT. Amino acid sequence: CAWSWSEDTIYF. Using reference TRBV30 and TRBJ1-3 for the parts outside the CDR3, the full variable domain is SQTIHQWPATLVQPVGSPLSLECTVEGTSNPNLYWYRQAAGRGLQLLFYSVGIGQISSEVPQNLSASRPQDRQFILSSKKLLLSDSGFYLCAWSWSEDTIYFGEGSWLTVV.

Comments on this clone: The same CDR3 also results from other DNA sequences found in this sample. The V gene is TRBV4-3, the J gene TRBJ2-1; D is possibly TRBD1 (6 bases). V was cut by 0 bases and J by 4 bases, with 10 bases left in between. There are 15 residues in the CDR3. Germline assignment: CDR1 LGHNA and CDR2 YSLEER. CDR3 nucleotide sequence: TGCGCCAGCAGCCAAGATAGGGGGATTTACAATGAGCAGTTCTTC. Protein sequence: CASSQDRGIYNEQFF.

The genes are TRBV4-1 and TRBJ2-7; a weak D match, TRBD2 (6 bases). Germline values: CDR1 MGHRA, CDR2 YSYEKL. Trimming removed 2 bases from V and 0 bases from J, with 14 bases in between. The CDR3 runs 16 residues. CDR3 loop: CASSQIIAESSYEQYF. The CDR3 DNA sequence: TGCGCCAGCAGCCAAATCATAGCGGAGAGCTCCTACGAGCAGTACTTC.

This chain connects TRBV5-6 to TRBJ1-4, with no clear D. The CDR3 loop spans 17 amino acids. Looked up from germline, CDR1 is SGHDT and CDR2 is YYEEEE. The V gene lost 4 bases and the J gene lost 0 bases, with 16 bases spanning the gap. For the CDR3, the DNA is TGTGCCAGCAGCGCTAGACACATCCAGGCAACTAATGAAAAACTGTTTTTT. It encodes CASSARHIQATNEKLFF.

Concerning this clone: This CDR3 is also generated by other DNA sequences in the sample. The chain carries TRBV27 and TRBJ1-2; no clear D. Germline CDR1 reads MNHEY; CDR2 reads SMNVEV (reference sequence). V shed 3 bases and J shed 2 bases, with 7 bases lying between them. The length of the CDR3 is 13 residues. CDR3 sequence: CASSLSGNYGYTF. The CDR3 coding sequence is TGTGCCAGCAGTTTGTCCGGGAACTATGGCTACACCTTC.

The CDR3: CAISDGGAVQETQYF. The DNA of the CDR3 is TGTGCCATCAGTGATGGGGGGGCAGTGCAAGAGACCCAGTACTTC. V and J are TRBV10-3 and TRBJ2-5, with D perhaps matching TRBD2 (7 bases). The CDR3 loop spans 15 amino acids. CDR1 and CDR2 from the germline V gene are ENHRY and SYGVKD. The V end was cut by 3 bases, the J end by 2 bases, with 13 bases between.

The rearrangement joins TRBV27 to TRBJ2-2; D remains ambiguous. This CDR3 spans 14 amino acids. The V and J ends lost 3 bases and 6 bases respectively, with 11 bases between them. Germline lookup yields CDR1 MNHEY and CDR2 SMNVEV (reference sequence). CDR3 loop: CASSLSFSPGELFF. CDR3 DNA sequence: TGTGCCAGCAGTTTGTCATTTTCGCCCGGGGAGCTGTTTTTT.

This chain connects TRBV9 to TRBJ2-7, with TRBD2 identical over 10 bases. This CDR3 has 15 residues. The junction had 8 bases not matched to a gene; V was cut back by 5 bases and J by 3 bases. The V gene's germline CDR1 is SGDLS and CDR2 YYNGEE. CDR3 bases: TGTGCCAGCAGTTCAACTAGCGGGGAGTACTACGAGCAGTACTTC. This codes for CASSSTSGEYYEQYF.

The rearrangement uses TRBV9 and TRBJ2-7; 9 positions agree with TRBD2. From germline, CDR1 is SGDLS and CDR2 YYNGEE. V dropped 4 bases and J dropped 2; count of bases not matched to a gene: 7. This CDR3 is 15 amino acids long. The chain's CDR3 is CASSPGGGATYEQYF. In DNA form, the CDR3 reads TGTGCCAGCAGCCCGGGCGGGGGGGCGACCTACGAGCAGTACTTC.

This chain links TRBV9 with TRBJ2-7; weak D call: TRBD2 (6 bases). V was cut by 0 bases and J by 1 base, with 8 bases left in between. This CDR3 is 14 amino acids long. Germline V gene lookup returns CDR1 SGDLS and CDR2 YYNGEE. CDR3 loop: CASSVDRGSYEQYF. CDR3 nucleotides: TGTGCCAGCAGCGTAGATCGGGGGTCCTACGAGCAGTACTTC.

On this clone itself: Distinct nucleotide sequences in the sample also encode this CDR3. V and J are TRBV4-1 and TRBJ2-3; D possibly corresponds to TRBD1 (5 bases). V shed 3 bases and J shed 2 bases, with 9 bases lying between them. The CDR3 runs 14 residues. Germline CDR1 is MGHRA and CDR2 is YSYEKL. Written as DNA, the CDR3 is TGCGCCAGCAGCCAGGGGCCGCTCACAGATACGCAGTATTTT. Its translation: CASSQGPLTDTQYF.

This sequence joins TRBV7-8 and TRBJ2-7, with D maybe TRBD1 (6 bases). The CDR3 loop spans 13 amino acids. With 4 bases removed from V and 0 bases from J, the gap between germline ends came to 7 bases. CDR1 SGHVS and CDR2 FQNEAQ come from the germline V gene. The CDR3 spells CASSWDTSYEQYF. In nucleotides, the CDR3 is TGTGCCAGCAGCTGGGACACCTCCTACGAGCAGTACTTC.

The chain joins TRBV7-9 to TRBJ2-7, with 9 bases matching TRBD1. CDR1 is SEHNR, CDR2 FQNEAQ, per germline (reference sequence). V trimming: 5 bases; J trimming: 6 bases; junction bases outside the gene matches: 5. The CDR3 is 13 residues long. The CDR3 DNA is TGTGCCAGCAGCCGACAGGGGGTTGGCGAGCAGTACTTC. Translating it yields CASSRQGVGEQYF.

The chain couples TRBV10-3 to TRBJ2-7; D is perhaps TRBD1 or TRBD2 (5 bases each). The CDR3 is made up of 13 amino acids. Germline V gene data show CDR1 as ENHRY and CDR2 as SYGVKD. Trimming stripped 8 bases from V and 2 bases from J, with 13 bases between. The CDR3, as DNA: TGTGCCATCCAAGAGGGGCCTGCCTACGAGCAGTACTTC. Translated: CAIQEGPAYEQYF.

The chain recombines TRBV29-1 with TRBJ2-2; 8 bases agree with TRBD1. The junction had 4 bases not matched to a gene; V was cut back by 6 bases and J by 1 base. There are 14 residues in the CDR3. Per the germline V gene, CDR1 is SQVTM and CDR2 is ANQGSEA. CDR3 nucleotides: TGCAGCGTCGCCGGGACAGGGAACACCGGGGAGCTGTTTTTT. Its translation is CSVAGTGNTGELFF.

The chain employs TRBV28 and TRBJ2-7; D not resolved. The CDR3 has 14 amino acids. Deletions cut 6 bases from V and 0 bases from J, with 12 bases between. Germline V gene sequence: CDR1 MDHEN, CDR2 SYDVKM. CDR3 amino acids: CASRERGSSYEQYF. The CDR3 nucleotides read TGTGCCAGCAGGGAGCGTGGAAGCTCCTACGAGCAGTACTTC.

A note on this clone: The sample contains more than one DNA sequence encoding this CDR3. The V call is TRBV6-1, the J call TRBJ2-7, with D perhaps TRBD1 (5 bases). V was cut by 6 bases and J by 1 base, with 10 bases left in between. The CDR3 spans 13 residues. The germline gives CDR1 MNHNS, CDR2 SASEGT. In DNA form, the CDR3 reads TGTGCCAGCAGATACCAGGGTTCCTACGAGCAGTACTTC. It codes for CASRYQGSYEQYF.